This TCR beta chain was obtained from a study of blood T cell repertoires in COVID-19. CDR1 is MNHEY and CDR2 is SVGEGT in the germline V gene. The CDR3 runs to 16 residues. Trimming cost V 2 bases and J 5 bases; bases outside gene matches: 8. The protocol was immunoSEQ multiplex PCR, while the TCRdb copy is restricted to in-frame clones and leaves out a portion. The table lists hundreds of thousands of clones, around 92% of them singletons. Followed over time, Seattle patients had been enrolled while infection was active. The sample consisted of peripheral blood. This chain links TRBV6-2 or TRBV6-3 with TRBJ2-1; TRBD2 agrees at 8 bases. This TCR was sampled from a woman in her 30s with COVID-19, enrolled during active disease. CDR3 DNA: TGTGCCAGCAGTTACACTTATAGCGGGGCAGACAATGAGCAGTTCTTC. Its translation is CASSYTYSGADNEQFF.